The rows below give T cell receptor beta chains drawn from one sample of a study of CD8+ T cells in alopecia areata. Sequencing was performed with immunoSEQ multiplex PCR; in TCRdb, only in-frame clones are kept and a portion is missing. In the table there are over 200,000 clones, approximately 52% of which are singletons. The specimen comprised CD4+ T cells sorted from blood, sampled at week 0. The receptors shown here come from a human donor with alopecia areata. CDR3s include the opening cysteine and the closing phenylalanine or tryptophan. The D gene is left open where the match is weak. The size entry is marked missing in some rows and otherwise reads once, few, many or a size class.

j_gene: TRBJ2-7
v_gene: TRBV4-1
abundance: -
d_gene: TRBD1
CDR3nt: TGCGCCAGCAGCCAAGCGGCAATCACAGGGGCCACCTACGAGCAGTACTTC
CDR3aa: CASSQAAITGATYEQYF

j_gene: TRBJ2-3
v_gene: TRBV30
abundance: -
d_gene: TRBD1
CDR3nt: TGTGCCTGGAGACCCAGGGGGCGGGGAGATACGCAGTATTTT
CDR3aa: CAWRPRGRGDTQYF

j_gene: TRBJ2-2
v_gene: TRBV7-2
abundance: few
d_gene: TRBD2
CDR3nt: TGTGCCAGCAGCTTAATGACTAGCGTCACCGGGGAGCTGTTTTTT
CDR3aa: CASSLMTSVTGELFF

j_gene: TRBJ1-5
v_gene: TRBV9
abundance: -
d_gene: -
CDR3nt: TGTGCCAGCAGGGGCCTTCAGGGAAAAAGCAATCAGCCCCAGCATTTT
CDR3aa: CASRGLQGKSNQPQHF

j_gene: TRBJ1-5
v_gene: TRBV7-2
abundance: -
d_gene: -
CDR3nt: TGTGCCAGCAGCTTAGGACGGATCAATCAGCCCCAGCATTTT
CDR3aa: CASSLGRINQPQHF

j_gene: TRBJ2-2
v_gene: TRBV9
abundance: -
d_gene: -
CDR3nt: TGTGCCAGCAGCCCTCGAGACACCGGGGAGCTGTTTTTT
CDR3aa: CASSPRDTGELFF

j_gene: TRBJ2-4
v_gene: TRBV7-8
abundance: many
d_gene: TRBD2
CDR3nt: TGTGCCAGCAGCATCGTAGCGGGGATGAAAAACATTCAGTACTTC
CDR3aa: CASSIVAGMKNIQYF

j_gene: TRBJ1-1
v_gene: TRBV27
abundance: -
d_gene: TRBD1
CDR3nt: TGTGCCAGCAGTCCCGGACAGGGGGACACTGAAGCTTTCTTT
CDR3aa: CASSPGQGDTEAFF

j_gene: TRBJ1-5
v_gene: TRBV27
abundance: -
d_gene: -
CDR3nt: TGTGCCAGCAGTCCCTCTTGGCAGCGCAATCAGCCCCAGCATTTT
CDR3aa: CASSPSWQRNQPQHF

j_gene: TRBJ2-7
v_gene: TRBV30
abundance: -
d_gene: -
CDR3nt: TGTGCCCGGATGAGATCCTCGGGCCCCTACGAGCAGTACTTC
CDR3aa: CARMRSSGPYEQYF

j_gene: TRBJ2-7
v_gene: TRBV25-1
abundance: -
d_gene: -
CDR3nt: TGTGCCAGTATCACCGGGGACAACTACGAGCAGTACTTC
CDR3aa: CASITGDNYEQYF

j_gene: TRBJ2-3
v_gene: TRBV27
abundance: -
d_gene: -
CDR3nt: TGTGCCAGCAGTCCCCGCACAGATACGCAGTATTTT
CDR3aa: CASSPRTDTQYF

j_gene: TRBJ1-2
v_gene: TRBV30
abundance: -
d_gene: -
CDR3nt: TGTGCCTGCGCCCGAGGAAAGGCTAACTATGGCTACACCTTC
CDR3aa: CACARGKANYGYTF

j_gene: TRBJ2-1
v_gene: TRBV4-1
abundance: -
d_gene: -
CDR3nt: TGCGCCAGCAGCCAAGTAGGGCGGCACTCCTACAATGAGCAGTTCTTC
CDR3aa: CASSQVGRHSYNEQFF

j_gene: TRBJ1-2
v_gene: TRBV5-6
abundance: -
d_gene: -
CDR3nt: TGTGCCAGCAGCTTGTATGAGGGGCCGAGATCTGGCTACACCTTC
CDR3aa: CASSLYEGPRSGYTF

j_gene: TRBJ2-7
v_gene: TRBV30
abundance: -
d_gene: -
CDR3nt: TGTGCCTGGAGTGGGCAGGTCTACGAGCAGTACTTC
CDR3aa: CAWSGQVYEQYF

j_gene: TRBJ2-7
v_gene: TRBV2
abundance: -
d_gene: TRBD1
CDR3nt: TGTGCCAGCAGTGAAAGGACAGGTGGGACCTACGAGCAGTACTTC
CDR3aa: CASSERTGGTYEQYF

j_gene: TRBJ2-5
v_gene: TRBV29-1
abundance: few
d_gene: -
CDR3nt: TGCAGCGTTGAAGCTCTCCTAGCCCAAGAGACCCAGTACTTC
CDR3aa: CSVEALLAQETQYF

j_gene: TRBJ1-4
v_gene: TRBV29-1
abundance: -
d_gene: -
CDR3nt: TGCAGCGTTGAACCTCGACCGCAAACTAATGAAAAACTGTTTTTT
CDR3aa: CSVEPRPQTNEKLFF

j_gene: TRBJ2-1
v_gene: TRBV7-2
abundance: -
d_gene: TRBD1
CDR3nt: TGTGCCAGCAGCCCAGGGGGCAGTTACAATGAGCAGTTCTTC
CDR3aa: CASSPGGSYNEQFF

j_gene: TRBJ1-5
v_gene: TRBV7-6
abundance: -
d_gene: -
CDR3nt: TGTGCCAGCAGCCCCGGGGCAAATTATCAGCCCCAGCATTTT
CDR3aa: CASSPGANYQPQHF

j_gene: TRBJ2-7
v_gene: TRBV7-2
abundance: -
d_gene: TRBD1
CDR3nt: TGTGCCAGCAGTCTAGCCGGGACAGCTGGCTACGAGCAGTACTTC
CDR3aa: CASSLAGTAGYEQYF